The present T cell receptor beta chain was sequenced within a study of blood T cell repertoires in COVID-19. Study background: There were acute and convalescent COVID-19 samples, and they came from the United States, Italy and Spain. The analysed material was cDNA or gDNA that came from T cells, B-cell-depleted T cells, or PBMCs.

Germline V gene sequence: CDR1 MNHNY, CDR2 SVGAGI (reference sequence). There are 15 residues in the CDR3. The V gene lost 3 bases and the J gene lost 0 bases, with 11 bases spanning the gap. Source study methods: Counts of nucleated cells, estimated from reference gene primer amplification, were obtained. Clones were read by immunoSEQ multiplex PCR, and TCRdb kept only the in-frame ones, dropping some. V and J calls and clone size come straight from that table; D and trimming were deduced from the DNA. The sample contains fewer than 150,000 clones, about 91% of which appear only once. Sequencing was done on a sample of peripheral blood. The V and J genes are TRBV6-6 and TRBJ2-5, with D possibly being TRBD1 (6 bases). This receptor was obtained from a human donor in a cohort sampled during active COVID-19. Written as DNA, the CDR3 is TGTGCCAGCAGTTATTCGGACAGATACCAAGAGACCCAGTACTTC. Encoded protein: CASSYSDRYQETQYF.